The present entry profiles one TCR beta chain with its context. This sample was taken from a study of T cells in Graves' hyperthyroidism and ophthalmopathy. Template material for amplifying TCR beta CDR3 regions consisted of RNA transcripts. HTBI primers were the set used in a first-round RT-PCR of the TCR CDR3. TCRdb re-analysed the multiplex PCR reads in MiXCR, keeping a single row per CDR3 protein. The sample records 280,000 or so distinct CDR3 sequences, approximately 26% being singletons. The clonotype originates from a man aged 35-49 years with Graves' hyperthyroidism that later progressed to Graves' ophthalmopathy. The sample comprised blood.

The CDR3 coding sequence is TGTGCCAGCGGTCACCCGGGACAGGATTATGGCTACACCTTC. Translated: CASGHPGQDYGYTF. The gene calls are TRBV2 and TRBJ1-2; 8 positions match TRBD1. The CDR3 extends over 14 amino acids. V dropped 8 bases and J dropped 5; count of bases not matched to a gene: 10. CDR1 is SNHLY and CDR2 is FYNNEI in the germline V gene. Full variable domain (missing parts from reference TRBV2 and TRBJ1-2): EPEVTQTPSHQVTQMGQEVILRCVPISNHLYFYWYRQILGQKVEFLVSFYNNEISEKSEIFDDQFSVERPDGSNFTLKIRSTKLEDSAMYFCASGHPGQDYGYTFGSGTRLTVV.